This T cell receptor (beta chain) was sequenced during a study of T cells after yellow fever vaccination. On the study more broadly: Preparation of fractions with low cell numbers was performed using SMART-Seq v4 Ultra Low Input.

Remarks on this clonotype: What it binds is unknown.

Points from the study as a whole: Compared with primary, the secondary response was weaker and peaked at day 5, not 15. The booster response re-showed most primary clones: approximately 97% CD4, 88% CD8. From the bulk population, abundant clonotypes could contaminate and appear within FACS-sorted repertoires.

TCRdb analysed the 5' RACE reads with MiXCR anew, one entry per CDR3 protein. Counted here are approximately 300,000 distinct CDR3 sequences, around 10% occurring once; the ten biggest clones make up about 3%. Germline assignment: CDR1 MRHNA and CDR2 SNTAGT. Trimming stripped 0 bases from V and 4 bases from J, with 9 bases between. The CDR3 runs 14 residues. This sequence originates from a man aged 18-30 years who received the YFV17D yellow fever vaccine. The source was CD4+ T cells sorted from PBMCs, collected 45 days after the yellow fever booster vaccination. The chain recombines TRBV6-4 with TRBJ1-2, with D hard to call. CDR3 DNA sequence: TGTGCCAGCAGTGACTCGCCGGGCCCCTATGGCTACACCTTC. Translating it yields CASSDSPGPYGYTF.